The next 2 T cell receptor beta chains were all read from a single sample in a study of identical twins. TCRdb processed the 5' RACE reads anew with MiXCR; each CDR3 protein has one entry. The sample has 420,000 or so distinct CDR3 sequences; approximately 17% are singletons. Source material: naive T cells sorted from blood. These receptors came from a man aged 45-65 years in good health.

In its sample, this clonotype was seen many times. The gene calls are TRBV9 and TRBJ1-4; D perhaps matches TRBD1 (5 bases). In germline, CDR1 is SGDLS, CDR2 YYNGEE. The CDR3 length is 16 residues. Trimming cost V 3 bases and J 4 bases, with 16 bases left between them. The CDR3 loop reads CASSAGTVADNEKLFF. The CDR3 region has the DNA TGTGCCAGCAGCGCCGGGACGGTTGCCGATAATGAAAAACTGTTTTTT.

This clonotype was observed at least ten times. The CDR3 sequence is CASSEKSTEAFF. As DNA, the CDR3 is TGTGCCAGCAGTGAAAAAAGCACTGAAGCTTTCTTT. The chain links TRBV2 to TRBJ1-1; D ambiguous. Deletions cut 2 bases from V and 4 bases from J, with 5 bases between. Germline V gene lookup returns CDR1 SNHLY and CDR2 FYNNEI. The CDR3 runs to 12 residues.